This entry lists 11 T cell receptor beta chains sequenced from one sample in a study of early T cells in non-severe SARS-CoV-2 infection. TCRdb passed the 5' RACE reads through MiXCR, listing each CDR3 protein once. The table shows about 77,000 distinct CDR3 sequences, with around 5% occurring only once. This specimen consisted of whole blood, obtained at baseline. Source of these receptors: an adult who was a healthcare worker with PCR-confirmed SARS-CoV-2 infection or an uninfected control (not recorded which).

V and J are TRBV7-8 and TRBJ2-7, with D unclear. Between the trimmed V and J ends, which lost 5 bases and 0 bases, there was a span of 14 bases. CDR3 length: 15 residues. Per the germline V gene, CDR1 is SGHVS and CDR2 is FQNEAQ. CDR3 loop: CASSPGTASSYEQYF. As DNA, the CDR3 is TGTGCCAGCAGCCCCGGCACTGCGAGCTCCTACGAGCAGTACTTC.

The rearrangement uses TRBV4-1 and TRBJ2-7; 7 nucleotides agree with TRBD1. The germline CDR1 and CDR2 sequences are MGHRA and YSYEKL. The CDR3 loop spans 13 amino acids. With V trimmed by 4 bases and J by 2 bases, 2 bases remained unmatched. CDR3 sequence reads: CASSLDRAYEQYF. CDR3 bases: TGCGCCAGCAGCCTAGACAGGGCCTACGAGCAGTACTTC.

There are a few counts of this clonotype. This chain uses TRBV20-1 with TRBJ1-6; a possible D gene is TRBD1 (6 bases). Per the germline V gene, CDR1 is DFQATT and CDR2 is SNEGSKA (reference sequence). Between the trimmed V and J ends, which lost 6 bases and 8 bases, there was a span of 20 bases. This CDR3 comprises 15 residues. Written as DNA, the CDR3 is TGCAGTGCCACGGATGAGAGACAGGAATATTCACCCCTCCACTTT. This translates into CSATDERQEYSPLHF.

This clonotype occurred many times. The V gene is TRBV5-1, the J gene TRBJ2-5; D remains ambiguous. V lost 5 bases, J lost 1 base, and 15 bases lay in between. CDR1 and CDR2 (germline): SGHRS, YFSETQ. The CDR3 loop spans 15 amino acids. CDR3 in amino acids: CASSRFVRIQETQYF. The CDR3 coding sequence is TGCGCCAGCAGTCGCTTCGTCAGGATCCAAGAGACCCAGTACTTC.

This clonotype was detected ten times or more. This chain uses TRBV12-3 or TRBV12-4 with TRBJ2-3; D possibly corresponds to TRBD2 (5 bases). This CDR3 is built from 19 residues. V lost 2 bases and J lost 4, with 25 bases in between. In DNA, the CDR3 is TGTGCCAGCAGTTTAATTTATTCCCTGGGAGCGCAACTAGCAGATACGCAGTATTTT. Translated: CASSLIYSLGAQLADTQYF.

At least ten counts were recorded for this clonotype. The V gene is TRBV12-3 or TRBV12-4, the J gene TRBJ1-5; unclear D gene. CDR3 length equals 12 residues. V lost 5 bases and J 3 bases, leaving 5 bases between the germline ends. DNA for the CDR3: TGTGCCAGCAGTCGATCCAATCAGCCCCAGCATTTT. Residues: CASSRSNQPQHF.

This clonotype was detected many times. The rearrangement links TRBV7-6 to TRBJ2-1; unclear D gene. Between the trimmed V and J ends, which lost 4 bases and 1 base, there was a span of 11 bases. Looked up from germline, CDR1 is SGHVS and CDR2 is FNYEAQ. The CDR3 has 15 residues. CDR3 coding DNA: TGTGCCAGCAGCTCCCAGCGACGATCCTACAATGAGCAGTTCTTC. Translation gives CASSSQRRSYNEQFF.

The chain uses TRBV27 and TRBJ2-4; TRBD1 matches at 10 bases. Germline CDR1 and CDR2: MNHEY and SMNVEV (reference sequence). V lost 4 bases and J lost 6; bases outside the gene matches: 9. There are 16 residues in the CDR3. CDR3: CASSSMTGGPGNIQYF. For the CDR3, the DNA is TGTGCCAGCAGTTCGATGACAGGGGGCCCGGGAAACATTCAGTACTTC.

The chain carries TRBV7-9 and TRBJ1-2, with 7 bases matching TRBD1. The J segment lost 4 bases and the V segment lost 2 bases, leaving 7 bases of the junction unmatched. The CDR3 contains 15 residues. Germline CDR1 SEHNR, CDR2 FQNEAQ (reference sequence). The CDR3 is CASSLSQGGGYGYTF. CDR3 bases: TGTGCCAGCAGCTTATCCCAGGGGGGCGGCTATGGCTACACCTTC.

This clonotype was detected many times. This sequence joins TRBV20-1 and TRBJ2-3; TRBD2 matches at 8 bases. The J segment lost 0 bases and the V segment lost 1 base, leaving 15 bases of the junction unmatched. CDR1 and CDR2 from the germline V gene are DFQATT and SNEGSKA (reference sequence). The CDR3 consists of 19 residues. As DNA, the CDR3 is TGCAGTGCTAGAGGTATCTTAGCGGGAACCCCAGAGAGCACAGATACGCAGTATTTT. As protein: CSARGILAGTPESTDTQYF.

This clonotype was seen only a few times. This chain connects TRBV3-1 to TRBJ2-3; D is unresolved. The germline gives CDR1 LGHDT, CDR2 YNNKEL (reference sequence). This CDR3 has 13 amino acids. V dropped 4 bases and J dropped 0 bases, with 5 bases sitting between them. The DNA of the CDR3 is TGTGCCAGCAGCCCCGCTAGCACAGATACGCAGTATTTT. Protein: CASSPASTDTQYF.